This TCR beta chain was captured in a study of cytomegalovirus exposure and HLA in healthy donors. The study, taken as a whole, reports: The majority of TCR sequences were rare, yet some public TCRs appeared in many donors. In an earlier analysis, productive rearrangement rates for most beta V segments clustered near 87% or 30%. An ancestry cluster, one associated with Asian ancestry, reportedly showed fewer N-insertions than the approximately 670-donor mean in a later analysis.

PCR amplification relied on 60 Vbeta primers (plus 13 Jbeta primers). The protocol was immunoSEQ multiplex PCR, while the TCRdb copy is restricted to in-frame clones and leaves out a portion. The table includes about 170,000 clones, almost 85% detected once. Details on this clone: Its cognate antigen is unknown.

In germline, CDR1 is MNHEY, CDR2 SMNVEV (reference sequence). Trimming removed 5 bases at V and 2 bases at J, with 12 bases between. The CDR3 contains 14 residues. The chain recombines TRBV27 with TRBJ1-1; weak D call: TRBD1 (6 bases). The sequencing sample was made of PBMCs. The receptor was derived from a girl between 10 and 17 years old in good health and CMV-seropositive. This CDR3 reads CASSPGTTNTEAFF. For the CDR3, the DNA is TGTGCCAGCAGTCCCGGGACAACTAACACTGAAGCTTTCTTT.